The rows below give T cell receptor beta chains drawn from one sample of a study of human T cells and chemical hapten exposure. TCRdb re-called the RACE reads through MiXCR, storing one row per CDR3 protein. The sample yields 35,000 to 45,000 distinct CDR3 sequences, 8.5% to 10% seen once. The source material was whole blood, sampled in connection with sensitization to the hapten diphenylcyclopropenone (DPC). The source is a woman between 25 and 40 years old with alopecia areata. Some clones in this sample may be carry-over from other donors' samples. The conserved cysteine and the conserved F or W are not part of the CDR3 here. A D gene is named only where the DNA matches it firmly. Clone size is shown for a subset of rows, as once, few, many or a class of expanded clone.

clone size | V gene | D gene | CDR3 protein
few | TRBV20-1 | TRBD1 | SAPRTGLFHEQY
. | TRBV12-3/TRBV12-4 | TRBD2 | ASSLTSGGYNEQF
many | TRBV4-3 | . | ASSHQGEGGYNEQF
few | TRBV7-2 | . | ASSPIDTQY
few | TRBV20-1 | . | SAGRGRNTEAF
many | TRBV12-3/TRBV12-4 | TRBD1 | ASSPGQGNEQF
few | TRBV6-1 | . | ASSEQTNYGYT
. | TRBV7-2 | TRBD2 | ASSTASGVTDTQY
. | TRBV27 | . | ASSLSGLSGANVLT
. | TRBV5-5 | TRBD1 | ASSASGTGGLHEQF
few | TRBV14 | . | ASSQGWGGRQETQY
few | TRBV12-3/TRBV12-4 | . | ASSSGTSYGYT